The rows below give T cell receptor beta chains drawn from one sample of a study of CD8 T cells in ankylosing spondylitis. MiXCR, run by TCRdb on the 5' RACE reads, gives a single entry per CDR3 protein. The sample records more than 250,000 distinct CDR3 sequences, around 7.6% being singletons. Sequenced material: blood, either unsorted or a sorted T cell fraction (not recorded which). Receptors were obtained from a male donor with ankylosing spondylitis. Both conserved end residues are part of each CDR3. The D gene is left open where the match is weak. A clone size is listed for some rows: how often the clone was seen (once, few, many), or a class if it is expanded.

D	V	size	J	length	CDR3
NA	TRBV29-1	many	TRBJ1-1	13	CSTRVWLNTEAFF
NA	TRBV6-2/TRBV6-3	NA	TRBJ1-1	12	CASSYAPTEAFF
TRBD2	TRBV29-1	few	TRBJ2-3	15	CSVAALAGVTDTQYF
NA	TRBV29-1	many	TRBJ1-2	11	CSVFRVQGYTF
TRBD2	TRBV6-5	once	TRBJ2-5	14	CASVSGRAAETQYF
NA	TRBV19	NA	TRBJ1-2	14	CASSIEDGFYGYTF
NA	TRBV27	many	TRBJ2-3	12	CASRTSTDTQYF
NA	TRBV27	few	TRBJ2-1	19	CASSLLTPLASRRVKEQFF
TRBD2	TRBV7-3	NA	TRBJ2-1	17	CASSLMGASGSVDEQFF
TRBD1	TRBV6-5	few	TRBJ2-7	17	CASSYTPRRTGVYEQYF
TRBD1	TRBV9	NA	TRBJ2-7	15	CASSGNGDSSYEQYF
TRBD1	TRBV5-1	NA	TRBJ1-1	13	CASRADRDTEAFF
NA	TRBV29-1	few	TRBJ1-2	13	CSVPGNFNYGYTF
NA	TRBV7-3	NA	TRBJ2-3	14	CASSLGYATDTQYF
TRBD1	TRBV7-3	many	TRBJ2-2	14	CASSPQGATGELFF
NA	TRBV20-1	NA	TRBJ2-3	12	CSASGAGDTQYF
NA	TRBV6-5	many	TRBJ2-3	12	CASSADTDTQYF
NA	TRBV29-1	many	TRBJ2-5	15	CSVDGGLGVRETQYF
TRBD1	TRBV27	NA	TRBJ1-1	19	CASSRGNRGHSVGETEAFF
NA	TRBV6-1	few	TRBJ2-7	13	CATHSGAPYEQYF
TRBD1	TRBV12-3/TRBV12-4	many	TRBJ2-1	12	CASRPTGDEQFF
NA	TRBV9	NA	TRBJ2-7	14	CASSVGGSGNEQYF
NA	TRBV3-1	few	TRBJ2-3	13	CASGYAGTDTQYF
TRBD1	TRBV5-4	many	TRBJ2-1	13	CASGTEIYNEQFF
TRBD2	TRBV27	NA	TRBJ2-1	16	CASSLTSGPTYNEQFF
TRBD1	TRBV7-2	NA	TRBJ2-7	15	CASSLAGTAVYEQYF
NA	TRBV4-1	NA	TRBJ2-3	16	CASSQGDIRDTDTQYF
NA	TRBV6-2/TRBV6-3	NA	TRBJ2-2	15	CASSYPWTGLGELFF
TRBD1	TRBV6-1	few	TRBJ2-4	16	CASSEARGQGANIQYF
TRBD1	TRBV28	many	TRBJ1-5	18	CASRIQGAPVYSNQPQHF
NA	TRBV28	few	TRBJ2-1	15	CASSLRLLPYNEQFF
NA	TRBV7-2	few	TRBJ2-1	13	CASSLPAVDEQFF
TRBD2	TRBV20-1	few	TRBJ2-1	15	CSARGGSGMGGEQFF
TRBD2	TRBV12-3/TRBV12-4	many	TRBJ2-3	18	CASSPRTSGSASTDTQYF
NA	TRBV3-1	NA	TRBJ2-7	14	CASSLAPLIYEQYF
NA	TRBV7-9	few	TRBJ1-6	16	CASSRREGINSSPLHF
NA	TRBV6-1	many	TRBJ2-7	14	CASTLQAGSYEQYF